This passage covers 14 T cell receptor beta chains from one sample sequenced in a study of blood T cell repertoires in COVID-19. TCRdb's table, derived via immunoSEQ multiplex PCR, lists solely in-frame clones and lacks some. The data contain 200,000 to 250,000 clones, approximately 81% of them singletons. The sample comprised peripheral blood. The receptors derive from a man in his fifties or sixties who had recovered from COVID-19.

This chain joins TRBV2 and TRBJ2-3; 8 positions agree with TRBD1. The germline CDR1 and CDR2 sequences are SNHLY and FYNNEI. The CDR3 sequence is 15 residues long. V lost 8 bases, J lost 0 bases, and 7 bases stayed unmatched. DNA of the CDR3: TGTGCCAGCCGATACAGGGGGGCCAGCACAGATACGCAGTATTTT. Its protein is CASRYRGASTDTQYF.

This clone has a single count. The chain links TRBV7-9 to TRBJ1-1; tentatively, D is TRBD1 (5 bases). Germline CDR1 and CDR2: SEHNR and FQNEAQ (reference sequence). The CDR3 extends over 19 amino acids. The V end lost 4 bases, the J end lost 1 base, and 25 bases lay between the germline ends. The CDR3 DNA reads as TGTGCCAGCAGCTCCAATAGCTTGTCAGGGCCCTACAAGAACACTGAAGCTTTCTTT. Translating gives CASSSNSLSGPYKNTEAFF.

The chain is built from TRBV5-1 and TRBJ2-7; D is possibly TRBD1 (6 bases). Trimming shortened V by 4 bases and J by 5 bases, and 22 bases separated the two germline ends. Germline V gene data show CDR1 as SGHRS and CDR2 as YFSETQ. The CDR3 is 16 residues long. In nucleotides, the CDR3 is TGCGCCAGCAGCCCCGGGACAACTAGGTCCCTCGACGAGCAGTACTTC. As protein: CASSPGTTRSLDEQYF.

A few counts support this clone. This sequence joins TRBV7-9 and TRBJ2-7; D gene ambiguous. V lost 2 bases and J 0 bases, leaving 8 bases between the germline ends. The CDR3 totals 14 residues. Germline CDR1 is SEHNR and CDR2 is FQNEAQ (reference sequence). The chain's CDR3 is CASSLSSSSYEQYF. The CDR3 nucleotides are TGTGCCAGCAGCTTAAGTAGCAGCTCCTACGAGCAGTACTTC.

The chain recombines TRBV7-9 with TRBJ2-1, with D maybe TRBD2 (6 bases). Looked up from germline, CDR1 is SEHNR and CDR2 is FQNEAQ (reference sequence). CDR3 length: 15 amino acids. Trimming left V 1 base short and J 5 bases short, with 12 bases between. CDR3 residues: CASSLGGSGNNEQFF. The CDR3 DNA follows: TGTGCCAGCAGCTTAGGGGGTAGCGGAAACAATGAGCAGTTCTTC.

The table lists this clone with a few counts. The J gene is TRBJ1-1, the V gene TRBV18, with no clear D. The CDR3 is 13 residues long. Germline V lookup: CDR1 KGHSH, CDR2 LQKENI. Trimming removed 5 bases from V and 4 bases from J, with 11 bases in between. CDR3 sequence (DNA): TGTGCCAGCTCAGCGAGGGAGGCCACTGAAGCTTTCTTT. Translated, it gives CASSAREATEAFF.

This chain connects TRBV6-6 to TRBJ2-7; no firm D call. This CDR3 region has 12 residues. V was cut by 1 base and J by 4 bases, with 5 bases left in between. In germline, CDR1 is MNHNY, CDR2 SVGAGI (reference sequence). Written as DNA, the CDR3 is TGTGCCAGCAGTTACTTTCATTACGAGCAGTACTTC. Its translation: CASSYFHYEQYF.

The chain combines TRBV7-8 with TRBJ2-7, with TRBD2 matching over 7 bases. V gave up 4 bases and J gave up 2 bases; unmatched junction bases: 8. The CDR3 has 15 residues. Looked up from germline, CDR1 is SGHVS and CDR2 is FQNEAQ. The DNA for the CDR3 is TGTGCCAGCAGCTCACGTGGGGGGGGTACCTACGAGCAGTACTTC. Protein sequence: CASSSRGGGTYEQYF.

This clone showed up just once. This chain uses TRBV4-1 with TRBJ1-4; the D gene is possibly TRBD1 (6 bases). V gave up 3 bases and J gave up 7 bases, with 12 bases separating them. The germline V gene encodes CDR1 MGHRA and CDR2 YSYEKL. The CDR3 consists of 14 residues. CDR3 DNA: TGCGCCAGCAGCCAGGCGGACAGTTCTGAAAAACTGTTTTTT. Its translation: CASSQADSSEKLFF.

V usage is TRBV29-1 and J usage is TRBJ2-1; D might be TRBD1 (6 bases). Germline CDR1 and CDR2: SQVTM and ANQGSEA. This CDR3 comprises 15 residues. V lost 4 bases and J 7 bases, leaving 20 bases between the germline ends. This CDR3 reads CSVGGQGISQNEQFF. DNA of the CDR3: TGCAGCGTTGGGGGCCAGGGGATCTCCCAAAATGAGCAGTTCTTC.

The chain is built from TRBV6-5 and TRBJ2-7; TRBD2 matches at 10 bases. The CDR3 is 15 residues long. From germline, CDR1 is MNHEY and CDR2 SVGAGI. The V gene end was trimmed by 5 bases and the J gene end by 3 bases; junction bases not matched to a gene: 7. The CDR3 DNA follows: TGTGCCAGCAGTCGTGGCTCTAGCGGGAGCTACGAGCAGTACTTC. Its translation: CASSRGSSGSYEQYF.

V gene TRBV19 combines with J gene TRBJ1-1, with unresolved D. The CDR3 is 15 amino acids. V gave up 5 bases and J gave up 1 base, with 14 bases separating them. Per the germline V gene, CDR1 is LNHDA and CDR2 is SQIVND (reference sequence). The chain's CDR3 is CASSDMRQTNTEAFF. For the CDR3, the DNA is TGTGCCAGTAGTGACATGAGACAAACGAACACTGAAGCTTTCTTT.

The genes are TRBV7-9 and TRBJ1-4, with TRBD1 matching over 9 bases. V was pared by 2 bases and J by 7 bases, with 5 bases of the junction left unmatched. CDR3 length equals 15 residues. CDR1 and CDR2 (germline): SEHNR, FQNEAQ (reference sequence). The CDR3 nucleotides are TGTGCCAGCAGCTTAAAGTGGGGACAGGGTGAAAAACTGTTTTTT. Translated, it gives CASSLKWGQGEKLFF.

The chain carries TRBV19 and TRBJ2-5, with 8 bases fitting TRBD1. CDR3 length: 15 residues. Germline-derived CDR1 and CDR2 are LNHDA and SQIVND (reference sequence). The V segment lost 7 bases and the J segment 1 base; nucleotides outside the gene matches: 8. CDR3 amino acids: CASTSLGTGQETQYF. The CDR3 DNA sequence: TGTGCCAGTACGTCGCTAGGGACAGGCCAAGAGACCCAGTACTTC.